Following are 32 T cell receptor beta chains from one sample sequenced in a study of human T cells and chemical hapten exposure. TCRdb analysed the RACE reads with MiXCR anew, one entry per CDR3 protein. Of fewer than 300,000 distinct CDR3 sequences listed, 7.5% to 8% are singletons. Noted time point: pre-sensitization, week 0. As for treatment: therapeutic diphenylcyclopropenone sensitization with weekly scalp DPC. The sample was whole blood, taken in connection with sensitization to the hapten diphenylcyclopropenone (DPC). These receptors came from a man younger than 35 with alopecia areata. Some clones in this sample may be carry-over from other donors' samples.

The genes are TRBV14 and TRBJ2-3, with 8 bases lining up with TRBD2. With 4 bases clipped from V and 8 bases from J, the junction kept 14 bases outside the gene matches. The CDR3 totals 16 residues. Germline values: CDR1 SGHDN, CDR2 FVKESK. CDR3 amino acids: CASSRTRTSLFSTQYF. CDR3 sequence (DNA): TGTGCCAGCAGCCGGACCCGGACTAGCTTATTCAGTACGCAGTATTTT.

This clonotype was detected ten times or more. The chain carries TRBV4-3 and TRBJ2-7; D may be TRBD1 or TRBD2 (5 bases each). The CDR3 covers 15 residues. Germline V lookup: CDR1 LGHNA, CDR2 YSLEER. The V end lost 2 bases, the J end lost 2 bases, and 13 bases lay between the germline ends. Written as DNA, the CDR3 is TGCGCCAGCAGCCAACTCCGGGGCCTAGCCTACGAGCAGTACTTC. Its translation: CASSQLRGLAYEQYF.

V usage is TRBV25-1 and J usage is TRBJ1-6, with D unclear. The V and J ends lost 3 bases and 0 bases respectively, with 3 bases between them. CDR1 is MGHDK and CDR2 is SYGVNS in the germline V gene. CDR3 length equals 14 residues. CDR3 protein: CASSEISYNSPLHF. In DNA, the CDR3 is TGTGCCAGCAGTGAGATCTCCTATAATTCACCCCTCCACTTT.

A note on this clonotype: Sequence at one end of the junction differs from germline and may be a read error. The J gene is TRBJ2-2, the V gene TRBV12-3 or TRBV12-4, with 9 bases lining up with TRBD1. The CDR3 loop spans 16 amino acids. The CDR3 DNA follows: TGTGCCAGCAGATTAGGGACAGGGAGGAACACCGGGGAGCTGTTTTTT. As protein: CASRLGTGRNTGELFF.

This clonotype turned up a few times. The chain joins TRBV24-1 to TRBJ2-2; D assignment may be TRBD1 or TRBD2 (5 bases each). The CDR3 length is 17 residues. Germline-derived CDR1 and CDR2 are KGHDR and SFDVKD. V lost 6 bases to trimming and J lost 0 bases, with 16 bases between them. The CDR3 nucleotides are TGTGCCACCAGTTACGGGGCAGGAGCTACGAACACCGGGGAGCTGTTTTTT. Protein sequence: CATSYGAGATNTGELFF.

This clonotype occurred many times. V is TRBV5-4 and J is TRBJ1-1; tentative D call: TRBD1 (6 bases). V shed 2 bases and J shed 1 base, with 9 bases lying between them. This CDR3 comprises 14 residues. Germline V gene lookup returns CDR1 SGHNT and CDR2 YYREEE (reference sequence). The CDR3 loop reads CASSFRDKNTEAFF. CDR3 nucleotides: TGTGCCAGCAGCTTCAGGGACAAGAACACTGAAGCTTTCTTT. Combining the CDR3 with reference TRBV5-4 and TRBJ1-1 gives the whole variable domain ETGVTQSPTHLIKTRGQQVTLRCSSQSGHNTVSWYQQALGQGPQFIFQYYREEENGRGNFPPRFSGLQFPNYSSELNVNALELDDSALYLCASSFRDKNTEAFFGQGTRLTVV.

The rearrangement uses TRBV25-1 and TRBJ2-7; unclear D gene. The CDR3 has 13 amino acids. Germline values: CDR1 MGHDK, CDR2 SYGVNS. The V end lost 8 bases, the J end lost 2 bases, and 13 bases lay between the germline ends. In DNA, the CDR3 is TGTGCCAGCTCAACACGATATACCTACGAGCAGTACTTC. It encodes CASSTRYTYEQYF.

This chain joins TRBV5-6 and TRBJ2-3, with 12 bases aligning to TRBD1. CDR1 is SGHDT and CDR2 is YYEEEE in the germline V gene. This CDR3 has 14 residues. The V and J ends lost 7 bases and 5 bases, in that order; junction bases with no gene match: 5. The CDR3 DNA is TGTGCCAGCGGGACAGGGGGCAAATTAGATACGCAGTATTTT. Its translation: CASGTGGKLDTQYF.

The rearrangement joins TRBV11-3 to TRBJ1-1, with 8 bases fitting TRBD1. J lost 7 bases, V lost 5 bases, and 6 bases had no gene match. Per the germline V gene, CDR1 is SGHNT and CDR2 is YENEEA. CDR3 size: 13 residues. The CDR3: CASSQRTGIEAFF. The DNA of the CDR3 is TGTGCCAGCAGCCAGAGGACAGGGATTGAAGCTTTCTTT.

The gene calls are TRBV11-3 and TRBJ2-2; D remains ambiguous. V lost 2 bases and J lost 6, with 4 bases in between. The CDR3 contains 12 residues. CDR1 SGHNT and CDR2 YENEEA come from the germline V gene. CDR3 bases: TGTGCCAGCAGCTTACGGGCCGGGGAGCTGTTTTTT. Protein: CASSLRAGELFF. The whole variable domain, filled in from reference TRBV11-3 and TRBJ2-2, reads EAGVVQSPRYKIIEKKQPVAFWCNPISGHNTLYWYLQNLGQGPELLIRYENEEAVDDSQLPKDRFSAERLKGVDSTLKIQPAELGDSAVYLCASSLRAGELFFGEGSRLTVL.

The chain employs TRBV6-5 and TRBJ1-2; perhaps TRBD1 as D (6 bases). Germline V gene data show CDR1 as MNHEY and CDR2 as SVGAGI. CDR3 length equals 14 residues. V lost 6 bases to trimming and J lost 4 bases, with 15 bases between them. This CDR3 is CASSPERTAYGYTF. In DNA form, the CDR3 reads TGTGCCAGCAGCCCCGAAAGGACAGCCTATGGCTACACCTTC.

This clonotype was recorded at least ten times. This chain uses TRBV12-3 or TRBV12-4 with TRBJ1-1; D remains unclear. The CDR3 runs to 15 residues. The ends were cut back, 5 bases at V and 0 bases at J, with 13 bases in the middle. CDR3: CASSIRRIMNTEAFF. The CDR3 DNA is TGTGCCAGCAGTATCCGACGGATCATGAACACTGAAGCTTTCTTT.

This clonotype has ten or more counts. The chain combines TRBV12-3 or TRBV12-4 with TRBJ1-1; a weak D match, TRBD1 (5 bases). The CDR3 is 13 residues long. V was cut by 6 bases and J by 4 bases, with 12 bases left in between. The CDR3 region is CASREGWTTEAFF. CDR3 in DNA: TGTGCCAGCAGGGAGGGGTGGACCACTGAAGCTTTCTTT.

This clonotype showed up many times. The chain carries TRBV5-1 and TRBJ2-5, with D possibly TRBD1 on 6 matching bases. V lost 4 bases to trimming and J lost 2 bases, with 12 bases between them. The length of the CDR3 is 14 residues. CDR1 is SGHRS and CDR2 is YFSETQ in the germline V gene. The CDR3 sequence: CASSQDSPQETQYF. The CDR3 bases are TGCGCCAGCAGCCAGGACAGCCCACAAGAGACCCAGTACTTC.

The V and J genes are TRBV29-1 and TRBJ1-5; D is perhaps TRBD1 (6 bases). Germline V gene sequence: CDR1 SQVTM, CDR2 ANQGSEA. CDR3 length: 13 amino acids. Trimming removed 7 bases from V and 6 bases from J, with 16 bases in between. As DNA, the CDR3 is TGCAGCGCCCAGGGGCCGACTGGTCAGCCCCAGCATTTT. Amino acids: CSAQGPTGQPQHF.

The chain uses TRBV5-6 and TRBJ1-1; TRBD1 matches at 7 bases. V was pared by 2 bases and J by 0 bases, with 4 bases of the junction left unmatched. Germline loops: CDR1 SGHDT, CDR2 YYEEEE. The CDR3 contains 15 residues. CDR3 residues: CASSFRGSMNTEAFF. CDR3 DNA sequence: TGTGCCAGCAGCTTCAGGGGGTCTATGAACACTGAAGCTTTCTTT.

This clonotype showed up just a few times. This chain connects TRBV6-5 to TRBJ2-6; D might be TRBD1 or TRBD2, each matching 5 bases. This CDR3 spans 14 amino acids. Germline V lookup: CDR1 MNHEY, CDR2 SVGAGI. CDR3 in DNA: TGTGGCACTAGGCAAGGGGCTGGGGCCAACGTCCTGACTTTC. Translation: CGTRQGAGANVLTF.

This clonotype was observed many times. In DNA form, the CDR3 reads TGCGCCAGCAGCCAAAATACCGGGACCGAGAACACTGAAGCTTTCTTT. Its translation: CASSQNTGTENTEAFF. J is TRBJ1-1 and V is TRBV4-1; D is perhaps TRBD1 (5 bases). The CDR3 is made up of 16 amino acids. Germline CDR1 reads MGHRA; CDR2 reads YSYEKL. Trimming cost V 2 bases and J 1 base, with 14 bases left between them.

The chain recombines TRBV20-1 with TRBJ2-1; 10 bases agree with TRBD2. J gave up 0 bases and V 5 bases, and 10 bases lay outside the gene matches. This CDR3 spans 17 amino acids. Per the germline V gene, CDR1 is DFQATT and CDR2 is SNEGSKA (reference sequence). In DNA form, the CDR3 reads TGCAGTGCTCCCCTGATCAGCGGGGGGGTCTCCTACAATGAGCAGTTCTTC. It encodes CSAPLISGGVSYNEQFF.

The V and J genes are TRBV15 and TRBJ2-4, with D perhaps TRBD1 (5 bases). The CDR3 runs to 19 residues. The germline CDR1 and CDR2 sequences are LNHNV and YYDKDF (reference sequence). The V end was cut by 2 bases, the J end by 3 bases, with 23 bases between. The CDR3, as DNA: TGTGCCACCAGCAGACCCCGATGGGGCTTAGATTACGTCAAAAACATTCAGTACTTC. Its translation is CATSRPRWGLDYVKNIQYF.

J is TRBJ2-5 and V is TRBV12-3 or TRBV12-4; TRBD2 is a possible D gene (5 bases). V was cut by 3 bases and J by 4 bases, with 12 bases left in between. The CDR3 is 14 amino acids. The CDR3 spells CASSFSASRETQYF. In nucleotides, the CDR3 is TGTGCCAGCAGTTTCTCCGCTAGCAGAGAGACCCAGTACTTC.

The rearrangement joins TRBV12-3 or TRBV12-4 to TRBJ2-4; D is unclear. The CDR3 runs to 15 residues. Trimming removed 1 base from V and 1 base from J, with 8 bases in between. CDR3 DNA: TGTGCCAGCAGTTTAGAGAATAGGGCCAAAAACATTCAGTACTTC. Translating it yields CASSLENRAKNIQYF.

The CDR3 protein is CASSLGRGEEKLFF. The CDR3 DNA sequence: TGTGCCAGCAGTTTGGGCAGGGGTGAAGAAAAACTGTTTTTT. The chain combines TRBV12-3 or TRBV12-4 with TRBJ1-4; tentative D call: TRBD1 (6 bases). With 3 bases removed from V and 8 bases from J, the gap between germline ends came to 13 bases. The CDR3 totals 14 residues.

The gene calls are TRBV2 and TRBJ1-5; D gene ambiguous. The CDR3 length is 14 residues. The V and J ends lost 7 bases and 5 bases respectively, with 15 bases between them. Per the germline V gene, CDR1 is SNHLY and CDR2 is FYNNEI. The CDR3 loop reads CASTTVRRDQPQHF. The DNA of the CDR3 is TGTGCCAGCACAACCGTACGAAGGGATCAGCCCCAGCATTTT.

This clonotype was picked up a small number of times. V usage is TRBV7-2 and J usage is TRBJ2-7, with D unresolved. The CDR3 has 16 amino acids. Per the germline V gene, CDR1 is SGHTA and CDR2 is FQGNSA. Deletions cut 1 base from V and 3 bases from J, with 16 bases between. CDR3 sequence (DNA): TGTGCCAGCAGCTTAGACCCGGGCACCACCCTCTACGAGCAGTACTTC. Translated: CASSLDPGTTLYEQYF.

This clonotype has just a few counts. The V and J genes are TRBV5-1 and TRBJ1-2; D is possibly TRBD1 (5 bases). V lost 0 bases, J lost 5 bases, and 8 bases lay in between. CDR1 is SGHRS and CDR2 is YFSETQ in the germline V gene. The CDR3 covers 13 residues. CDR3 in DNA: TGCGCCAGCAGCTTGGCAGGGAAGTATGGCTACACCTTC. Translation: CASSLAGKYGYTF.

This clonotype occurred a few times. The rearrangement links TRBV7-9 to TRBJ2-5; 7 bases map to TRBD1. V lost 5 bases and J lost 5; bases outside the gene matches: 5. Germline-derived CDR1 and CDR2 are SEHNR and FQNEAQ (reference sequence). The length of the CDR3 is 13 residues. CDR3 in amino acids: CASSPRQGETQYF. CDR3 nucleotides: TGTGCCAGCAGCCCTAGACAGGGCGAGACCCAGTACTTC.

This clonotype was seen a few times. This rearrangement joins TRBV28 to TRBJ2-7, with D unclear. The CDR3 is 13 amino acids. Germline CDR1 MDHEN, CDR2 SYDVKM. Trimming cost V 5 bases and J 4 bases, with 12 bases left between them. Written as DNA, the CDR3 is TGTGCCAGCAGTCCTGGGGTACCATACGAGCAGTACTTC. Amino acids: CASSPGVPYEQYF.

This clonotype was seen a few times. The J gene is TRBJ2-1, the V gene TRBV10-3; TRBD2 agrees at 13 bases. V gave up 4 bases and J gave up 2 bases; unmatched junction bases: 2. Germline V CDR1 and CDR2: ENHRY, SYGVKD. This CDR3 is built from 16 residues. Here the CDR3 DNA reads TGTGCCATCAGTGTAGGACTAGCGGGGGCCTACAATGAGCAGTTCTTC. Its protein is CAISVGLAGAYNEQFF.

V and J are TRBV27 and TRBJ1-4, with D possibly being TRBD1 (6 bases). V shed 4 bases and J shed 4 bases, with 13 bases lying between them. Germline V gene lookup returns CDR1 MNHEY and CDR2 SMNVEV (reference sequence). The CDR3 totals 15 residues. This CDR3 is CASSSRTAGNEKLFF. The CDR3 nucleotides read TGTGCCAGCAGTTCCCGGACAGCGGGTAATGAAAAACTGTTTTTT.

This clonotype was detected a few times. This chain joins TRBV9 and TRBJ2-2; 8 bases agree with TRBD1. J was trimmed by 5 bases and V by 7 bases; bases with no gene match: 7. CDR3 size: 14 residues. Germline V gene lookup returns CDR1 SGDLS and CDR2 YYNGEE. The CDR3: CASRQGRGTGELFF. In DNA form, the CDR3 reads TGTGCCAGCCGACAGGGGCGGGGAACCGGGGAGCTGTTTTTT.

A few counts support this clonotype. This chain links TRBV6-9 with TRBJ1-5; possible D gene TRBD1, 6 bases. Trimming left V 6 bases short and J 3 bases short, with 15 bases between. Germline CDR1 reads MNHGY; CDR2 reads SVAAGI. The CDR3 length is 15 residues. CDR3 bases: TGTGCCAGCAGCAAGACAGGTGTCGACAATCAGCCCCAGCATTTT. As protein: CASSKTGVDNQPQHF.